Below are 10 T cell receptor beta chains sequenced from a single sample in a study of cytomegalovirus exposure and HLA in healthy donors. Libraries were prepared by immunoSEQ multiplex PCR; TCRdb keeps only in-frame clonotypes and omits some of them. The data contain some 260,000 clones, about nine tenths of them seen just once; the ten biggest clones take up approximately 3%. The specimen sequenced was PBMCs. Receptor source: a woman younger than 45 in good health and CMV-seronegative.

This clone was seen a few times. The CDR3 protein is CASSWTGMNTEAFF. CDR3 nucleotide sequence: TGCGCCAGCAGCTGGACAGGGATGAACACTGAAGCTTTCTTT. This chain uses TRBV5-1 with TRBJ1-1; 8 bases map to TRBD1. This CDR3 comprises 14 residues. The germline V gene has CDR1 SGHRS and CDR2 YFSETQ. Trimming cost V 3 bases and J 0 bases; bases outside gene matches: 1.

The rearrangement uses TRBV27 and TRBJ2-7, with a tentative D call TRBD2 (6 bases). The V and J ends lost 1 base and 5 bases respectively, with 9 bases between them. This CDR3 has 13 residues. Germline V gene lookup returns CDR1 MNHEY and CDR2 SMNVEV (reference sequence). CDR3 amino acids: CASSLYGEDEQYF. The DNA of the CDR3 is TGTGCCAGCAGTTTATACGGGGAGGACGAGCAGTACTTC.

The chain combines TRBV2 with TRBJ2-7; 8 bases are shared with TRBD1. In germline, CDR1 is SNHLY, CDR2 FYNNEI. The CDR3 has 13 amino acids. Unmatched junction bases numbered 9, after V lost 9 bases and J lost 5 bases. The CDR3 region is CARRQQGADEQYF. CDR3 in DNA: TGTGCCAGACGCCAGCAGGGGGCGGACGAGCAGTACTTC.

This chain joins TRBV27 and TRBJ2-5; D is undetermined. The CDR3 length is 14 residues. Germline values: CDR1 MNHEY, CDR2 SMNVEV (reference sequence). Trimming cost V 4 bases and J 5 bases, with 14 bases left between them. The CDR3: CASSSSLVWETQYF. The CDR3 DNA is TGTGCCAGCAGTTCGTCCCTAGTTTGGGAGACCCAGTACTTC.

This clone showed up just a few times. The chain carries TRBV7-2 and TRBJ2-5; D gene uncertain. V dropped 5 bases and J dropped 5 bases, with 12 bases sitting between them. The CDR3 sequence is 13 residues long. Germline CDR1 reads SGHTA; CDR2 reads FQGNSA. This CDR3 is CASSLGMIETQYF. CDR3 bases: TGTGCCAGCAGCCTCGGAATGATTGAGACCCAGTACTTC.

This chain connects TRBV19 to TRBJ2-7, with no clear D. Germline-derived CDR1 and CDR2 are LNHDA and SQIVND (reference sequence). This CDR3 contains 17 residues. V lost 4 bases and J lost 0, with 19 bases in between. DNA for the CDR3: TGTGCCAGTAGTACGCGCAATTATAGGCAAGACTCCTACGAGCAGTACTTC. It yields the protein CASSTRNYRQDSYEQYF.

This clone was counted a few times. V gene TRBV4-1 combines with J gene TRBJ2-2; 9 bases agree with TRBD1. The CDR3 contains 17 residues. V dropped 7 bases and J dropped 5; count of bases not matched to a gene: 14. Germline CDR1 and CDR2: MGHRA and YSYEKL. CDR3 in amino acids: CASTHPGRTGVTGELFF. The DNA for the CDR3 is TGCGCCAGCACCCACCCTGGGAGGACAGGGGTGACCGGGGAGCTGTTTTTT.

This clone has a handful of counts. The V gene is TRBV6-6, the J gene TRBJ2-7, with a possible D match to TRBD2 (6 bases). V was clipped by 4 bases and J by 2 bases, with 12 bases between them. Germline CDR1 and CDR2: MNHNY and SVGAGI (reference sequence). CDR3 length equals 14 residues. CDR3 loop: CASSFLAGTYEQYF. CDR3 bases: TGTGCCAGCAGTTTCTTGGCGGGGACCTACGAGCAGTACTTC.

V is TRBV5-8 and J is TRBJ2-5, with D possibly being TRBD2 (6 bases). The CDR3 is 13 amino acids. Germline V lookup: CDR1 SGHTS, CDR2 YDEGEE. V gave up 4 bases and J gave up 3 bases, with 10 bases separating them. The CDR3 protein is CASSLRGKETQYF. CDR3 DNA sequence: TGTGCCAGCAGCCTTCGGGGGAAAGAGACCCAGTACTTC.

With regard to this clone: This sample includes further DNA sequences coding for the same CDR3. The CDR3 protein is CASSPRTGNNEQFF. The CDR3 nucleotides read TGTGCCAGCAGCCCGCGGACGGGCAACAATGAGCAGTTCTTC. The chain uses TRBV9 and TRBJ2-1, with unresolved D. Per germline, CDR1 SGDLS and CDR2 YYNGEE. V dropped 4 bases and J dropped 5 bases, with 13 bases sitting between them. CDR3 length: 14 amino acids. Full variable domain (remainder filled in from reference TRBV9 and TRBJ2-1): DSGVTQTPKHLITATGQRVTLRCSPRSGDLSVYWYQQSLDQGLQFLIQYYNGEERAKGNILERFSAQQFPDLHSELNLSSLELGDSALYFCASSPRTGNNEQFFGPGTRLTVL.